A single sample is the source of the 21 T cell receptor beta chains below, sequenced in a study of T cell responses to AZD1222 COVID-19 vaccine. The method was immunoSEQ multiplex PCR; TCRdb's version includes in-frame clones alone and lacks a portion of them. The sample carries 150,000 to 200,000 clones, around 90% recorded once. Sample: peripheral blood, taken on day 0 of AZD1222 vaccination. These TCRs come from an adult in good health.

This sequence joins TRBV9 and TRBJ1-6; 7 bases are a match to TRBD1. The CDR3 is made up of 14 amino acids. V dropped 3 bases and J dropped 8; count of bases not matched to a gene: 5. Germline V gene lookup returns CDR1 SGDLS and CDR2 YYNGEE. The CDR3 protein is CASSGGQNHSPLHF. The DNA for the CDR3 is TGTGCCAGCAGCGGGGGACAGAATCATTCACCCCTCCACTTT.

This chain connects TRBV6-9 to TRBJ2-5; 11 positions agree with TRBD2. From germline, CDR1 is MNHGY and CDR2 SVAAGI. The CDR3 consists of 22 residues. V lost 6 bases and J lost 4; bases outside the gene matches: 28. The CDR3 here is CASRRRLQSGLAETAGRETQYF. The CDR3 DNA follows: TGTGCCAGCAGAAGGCGCCTTCAATCGGGACTAGCGGAAACGGCGGGGAGAGAGACCCAGTACTTC.

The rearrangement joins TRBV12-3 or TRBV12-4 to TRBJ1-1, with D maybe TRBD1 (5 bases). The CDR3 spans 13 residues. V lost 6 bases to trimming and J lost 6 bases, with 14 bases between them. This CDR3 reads CASSLPGVPEAFF. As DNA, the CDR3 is TGTGCCAGCAGCTTACCGGGGGTCCCTGAAGCTTTCTTT.

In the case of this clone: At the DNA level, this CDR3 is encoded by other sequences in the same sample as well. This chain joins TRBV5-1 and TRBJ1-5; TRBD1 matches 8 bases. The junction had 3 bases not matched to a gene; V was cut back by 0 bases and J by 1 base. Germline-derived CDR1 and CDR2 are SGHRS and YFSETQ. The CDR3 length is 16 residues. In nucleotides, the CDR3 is TGCGCCAGCAGCTTGGGGGACAGGTCCAGCAATCAGCCCCAGCATTTT. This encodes CASSLGDRSSNQPQHF.

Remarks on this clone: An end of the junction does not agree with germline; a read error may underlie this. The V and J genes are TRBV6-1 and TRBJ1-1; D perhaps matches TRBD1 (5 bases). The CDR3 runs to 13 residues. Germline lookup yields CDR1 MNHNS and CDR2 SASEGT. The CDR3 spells CASSDGGNAEAFF. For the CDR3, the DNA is TGTGCCAGCAGTGATGGGGGGAACGCTGAAGCTTTCTTT.

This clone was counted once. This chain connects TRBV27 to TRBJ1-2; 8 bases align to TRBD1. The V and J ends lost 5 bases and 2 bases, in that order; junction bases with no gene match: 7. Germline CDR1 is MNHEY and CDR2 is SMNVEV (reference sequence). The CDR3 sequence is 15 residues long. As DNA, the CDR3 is TGTGCCAGCAGTCCGATACAGGGGGGGAACTATGGCTACACCTTC. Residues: CASSPIQGGNYGYTF.

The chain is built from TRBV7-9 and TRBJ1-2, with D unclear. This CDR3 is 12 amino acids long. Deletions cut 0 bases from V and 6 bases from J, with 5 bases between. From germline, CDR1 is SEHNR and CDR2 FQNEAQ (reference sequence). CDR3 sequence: CASSLAHDGYTF. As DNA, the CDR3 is TGTGCCAGCAGCTTAGCGCATGATGGCTACACCTTC.

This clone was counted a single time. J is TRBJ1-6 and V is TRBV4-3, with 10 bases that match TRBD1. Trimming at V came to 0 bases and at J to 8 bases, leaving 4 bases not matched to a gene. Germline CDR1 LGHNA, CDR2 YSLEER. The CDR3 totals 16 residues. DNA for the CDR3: TGCGCCAGCAGCCAAGAATCGGGACAGGGGTATTCACCCCTCCACTTT. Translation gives CASSQESGQGYSPLHF.

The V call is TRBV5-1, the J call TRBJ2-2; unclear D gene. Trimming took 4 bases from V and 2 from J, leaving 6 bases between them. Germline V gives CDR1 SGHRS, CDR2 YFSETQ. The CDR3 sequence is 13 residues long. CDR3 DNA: TGCGCCAGCAGCCAAACAAACACCGGGGAGCTGTTTTTT. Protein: CASSQTNTGELFF.

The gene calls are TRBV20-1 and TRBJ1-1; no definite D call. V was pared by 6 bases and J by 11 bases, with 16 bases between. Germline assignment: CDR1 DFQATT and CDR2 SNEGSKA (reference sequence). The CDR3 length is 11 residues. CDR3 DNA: TGCAGTGCAAGGGAACGTCTTCGGGCTTTCTTT. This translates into CSARERLRAFF.

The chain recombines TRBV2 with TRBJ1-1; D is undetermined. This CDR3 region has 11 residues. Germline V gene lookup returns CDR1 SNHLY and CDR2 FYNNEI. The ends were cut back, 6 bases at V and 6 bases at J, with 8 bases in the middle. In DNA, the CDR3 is TGTGCCAGCAGCGCTGCCCCTGAAGCTTTCTTT. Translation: CASSAAPEAFF.

The CDR3 nucleotides are TGTGCCAGCAGCTCGTCCGGGACAGTGAACACTGAAGCTTTCTTT. Translating it yields CASSSSGTVNTEAFF. The chain carries TRBV7-3 and TRBJ1-1; 7 nucleotides line up with TRBD1. The J segment lost 0 bases and the V segment lost 4 bases, leaving 5 bases of the junction unmatched. Per germline, CDR1 SGHTA and CDR2 FQGTGA. The CDR3 spans 15 residues.

CDR3 nucleotides: TGCAGTGCTAGTGAGAGTAGCGCCAACCAAGAGACCCAGTACTTC. This codes for CSASESSANQETQYF. J is TRBJ2-5 and V is TRBV20-1; possibly TRBD2 for D (5 bases). This CDR3 comprises 15 residues. The germline gives CDR1 DFQATT, CDR2 SNEGSKA (reference sequence). Trimming took 3 bases from V and 0 from J, leaving 14 bases between them.

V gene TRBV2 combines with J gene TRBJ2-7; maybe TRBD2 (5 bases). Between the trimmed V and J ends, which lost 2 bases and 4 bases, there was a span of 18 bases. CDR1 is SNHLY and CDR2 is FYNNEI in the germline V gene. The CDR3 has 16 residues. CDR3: CASSERLGGARYEQYF. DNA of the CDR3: TGTGCCAGCAGTGAACGGCTTGGAGGAGCTCGGTACGAGCAGTACTTC.

This CDR3 is CASSPPRATNEKLFF. Here the CDR3 DNA reads TGTGCCAGCAGCCCCCCACGGGCAACTAATGAAAAACTGTTTTTT. J is TRBJ1-4 and V is TRBV7-9; no clear D gene. CDR1 SEHNR and CDR2 FQNEAQ come from the germline V gene (reference sequence). This CDR3 spans 15 amino acids. V lost 5 bases and J lost 0, with 10 bases in between.

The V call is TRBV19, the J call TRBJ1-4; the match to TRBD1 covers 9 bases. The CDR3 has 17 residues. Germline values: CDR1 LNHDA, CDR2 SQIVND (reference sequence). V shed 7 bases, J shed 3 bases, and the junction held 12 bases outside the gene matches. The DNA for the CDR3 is TGTGCCAGTACCATCCGAGGGACAGGGCGGGCTAATGAAAAACTGTTTTTT. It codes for CASTIRGTGRANEKLFF.

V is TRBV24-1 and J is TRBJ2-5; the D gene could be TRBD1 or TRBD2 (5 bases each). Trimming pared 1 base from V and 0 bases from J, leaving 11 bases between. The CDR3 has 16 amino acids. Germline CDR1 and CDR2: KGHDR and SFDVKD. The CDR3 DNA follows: TGTGCCACCAGTGATTTTAGAAGGGGAGACCAAGAGACCCAGTACTTC. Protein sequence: CATSDFRRGDQETQYF.

In DNA form, the CDR3 reads TGTGCCAGCAGAATTGCCGATGAGCAGTTCTTC. Translating it yields CASRIADEQFF. The chain recombines TRBV12-3 or TRBV12-4 with TRBJ2-1; D gene uncertain. Between the trimmed V and J ends, which lost 6 bases and 8 bases, there was a span of 8 bases. The CDR3 runs 11 residues.

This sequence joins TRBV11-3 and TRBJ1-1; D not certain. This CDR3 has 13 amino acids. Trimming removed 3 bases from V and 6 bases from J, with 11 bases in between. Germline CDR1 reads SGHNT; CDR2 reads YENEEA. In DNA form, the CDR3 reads TGTGCCAGCAGCTTTTTGGGTGCGGCTGAAGCTTTCTTT. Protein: CASSFLGAAEAFF.

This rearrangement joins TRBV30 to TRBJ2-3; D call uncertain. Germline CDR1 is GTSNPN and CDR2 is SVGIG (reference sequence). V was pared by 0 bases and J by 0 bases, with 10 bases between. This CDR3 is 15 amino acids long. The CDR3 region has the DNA TGTGCCTGGAGTGTGCACCATCCTAGCACAGATACGCAGTATTTT. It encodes CAWSVHHPSTDTQYF.

The CDR3 region is CAITSGNTDTQYF. In DNA, the CDR3 is TGTGCCATCACTAGCGGGAACACAGATACGCAGTATTTT. The rearrangement joins TRBV10-3 to TRBJ2-3, with 9 bases that match TRBD2. Germline trimming cut 7 bases from V and 2 bases from J; bases unmatched to any gene: 1. The CDR3 is made up of 13 amino acids. CDR1 is ENHRY, CDR2 SYGVKD, per germline.